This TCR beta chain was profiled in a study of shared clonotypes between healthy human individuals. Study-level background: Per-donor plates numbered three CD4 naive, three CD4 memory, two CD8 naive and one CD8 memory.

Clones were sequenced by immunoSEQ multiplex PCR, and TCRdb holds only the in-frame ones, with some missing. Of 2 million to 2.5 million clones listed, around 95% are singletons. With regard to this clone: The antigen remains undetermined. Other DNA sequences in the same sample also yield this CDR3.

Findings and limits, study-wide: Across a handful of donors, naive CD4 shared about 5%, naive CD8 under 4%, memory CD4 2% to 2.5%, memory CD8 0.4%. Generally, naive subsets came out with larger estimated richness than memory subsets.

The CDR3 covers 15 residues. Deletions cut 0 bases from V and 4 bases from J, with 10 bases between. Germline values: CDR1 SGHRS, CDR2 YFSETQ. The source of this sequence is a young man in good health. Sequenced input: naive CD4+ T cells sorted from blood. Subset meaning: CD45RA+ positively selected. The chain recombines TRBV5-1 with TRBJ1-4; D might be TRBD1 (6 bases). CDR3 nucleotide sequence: TGCGCCAGCAGCTTGGAAGGGGGGGATAATGAAAAACTGTTTTTT. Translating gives CASSLEGGDNEKLFF. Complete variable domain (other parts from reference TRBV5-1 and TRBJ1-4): KAGVTQTPRYLIKTRGQQVTLSCSPISGHRSVSWYQQTPGQGLQFLFEYFSETQRNKGNFPGRFSGRQFSNSRSEMNVSTLELGDSALYLCASSLEGGDNEKLFFGSGTQLSVL.